This T cell receptor beta chain was sequenced in a study of blood T cell repertoires in COVID-19 (TCRdb year 2020). Turning to the overall study: Samples from collaborators originated in the United States, Italy and Spain and spanned both the acute and convalescent phases of COVID-19. The samples were drawn from the first 160 participants of the ongoing ImmuneRACE study and from 950 to 1,500 subjects provided by 6 global collaborators. The repertoires were released in a freely available public database intended as a resource for research on the immune response to SARS-CoV-2. The sample metadata nearly always contained a de-identified subject ID, COVID-19 status, age in years and sex. The dataset comprised deeply sampled blood TCRbeta repertoires from subjects exposed to, actively infected with, or recovered from COVID-19. The prospective study material was composed of cDNA or gDNA derived from T cells, B-cell-depleted T cells, or PBMCs. Where available, HLA class I and class II types were taken from metadata supplied by the sample provider and were not determined by assay-based typing.

Study-level results and caveats: How much clinical and demographic metadata was included differed by source and by participant, and the metadata was provided uncurated.

About this clone: What this receptor recognizes is not known. No base qualities exist here, and no much larger clone lies one base off it.

TCRbeta CDR3 regions were amplified from genomic DNA using the immunoSEQ Assay, a bias-controlled multiplex PCR. As for how the authors treated the data: The number of nucleated cells in each sample was estimated by amplification of reference gene primers within the assay. To quantify the absolute abundance of each unique TCRbeta CDR3 rearrangement, sequence reads were collapsed and filtered. For each sample, productive Simpson clonality was calculated by taking the square root of Simpson's diversity index across productive rearrangements. This immuneACCESS table, as held by TCRdb, lists in-frame sequences with V and J called but not all clones. Of the missing ones, under half trace to an unresolved V gene in checked studies; the others have no known cause. Clone size and the V and J calls come from that table; the DNA yielded D and trimming. This sample lists under 300,000 clones; more than 75% were detected once. The ten top clones hold roughly a sixth of the sample.

In the prospective study, participants were about 18 to 95 years old, resided in approximately 22 geographic areas of the United States, and were enrolled through a virtual design. To assign participants to cohorts, the prospective study relied on clinical history that participants themselves reported in a screening survey and a study questionnaire. For ImmuneRACE Cohort 3, a participant was defined as recovered based on two consecutive negative NP/OP PCR tests, clearance by a healthcare professional, or resolution of symptoms. In the prospective study, whole blood, serum and a nasopharyngeal or oropharyngeal swab were collected from each participant by mobile phlebotomists. Participants in the prospective study had the option to provide additional blood draws and questionnaires over an approximately 2-month period. Prospective study blood samples were shipped either frozen or at room temperature before DNA extraction.

The sequencing sample was made of PBMCs or T cells enriched from blood (not recorded which). The receptor was derived from a man younger than 35 who had recovered from COVID-19.

Here the CDR3 is given as CASSYSQGVLNEQFF. Here is the DNA: TGTGCCAGCAGTTACTCACAGGGGGTCCTGAATGAGCAGTTCTTC. The chain employs TRBV6-2 or TRBV6-3 and TRBJ2-1; 8 of the junction bases match TRBD1. V trim: 0 bases; J trim: 7 bases; unmatched bases: 5. In the germline V gene, CDR1 corresponds to MNHEY and CDR2 to SVGEGT. The CDR3, from cysteine to phenylalanine, totals 15 residues. Just CDR3 DNA is preserved here, 45 bases in frame from base 1.